Below, 29 T cell receptor beta chains from the same sample are listed, as sequenced in a study of cytomegalovirus exposure and HLA in healthy donors. PCR employed 60 Vbeta and 13 Jbeta primers. Profiled with immunoSEQ multiplex PCR; TCRdb holds only in-frame clones, not every one. In total, the table holds 150,000 to 200,000 clones. Sequencing was performed on PBMCs. These receptors were obtained from a man aged 25-45 years in good health and CMV-seronegative.

The gene calls are TRBV27 and TRBJ1-1; D possibly corresponds to TRBD1 (5 bases). V was pared by 3 bases and J by 3 bases, with 8 bases between. The CDR3 extends over 13 amino acids. From germline, CDR1 is MNHEY and CDR2 SMNVEV (reference sequence). The CDR3 sequence is CASSFRADTEAFF. The CDR3 DNA reads as TGTGCCAGCAGTTTCAGGGCCGACACTGAAGCTTTCTTT.

The genes are TRBV10-3 and TRBJ1-1; D might be TRBD1 (5 bases). Trimming took 3 bases from V and 4 from J, leaving 9 bases between them. Germline CDR1 and CDR2: ENHRY and SYGVKD. There are 13 residues in the CDR3. The CDR3 sequence is CAISDWGGTEAFF. DNA for the CDR3: TGTGCCATCAGTGACTGGGGCGGCACTGAAGCTTTCTTT.

The chain carries TRBV18 and TRBJ2-7, with TRBD1 matching over 9 bases. There are 16 residues in the CDR3. Looked up from germline, CDR1 is KGHSH and CDR2 is LQKENI. V lost 4 bases to trimming and J lost 0 bases; unmatched junction nucleotides: 7. CDR3 sequence reads: CASSRMGQGLSYEQYF. In DNA form, the CDR3 reads TGTGCCAGCTCACGGATGGGACAGGGTCTCTCCTACGAGCAGTACTTC. Together with reference TRBV18 and TRBJ2-7, the CDR3 gives the full variable domain: NAGVMQNPRHLVRRRGQEARLRCSPMKGHSHVYWYRQLPEEGLKFMVYLQKENIIDESGMPKERFSAEFPKEGPSILRIQQVVRGDSAAYFCASSRMGQGLSYEQYFGPGTRLTVT.

In nucleotides, the CDR3 is TGTGCCAGCAGCTTCAGGGCGTCTAACTATGGCTACACCTTC. Translation: CASSFRASNYGYTF. This rearrangement joins TRBV5-5 to TRBJ1-2; D perhaps matches TRBD1 (5 bases). V was pared by 2 bases and J by 0 bases, with 8 bases between. The CDR3 sequence is 14 residues long. Germline V CDR1 and CDR2: SGHKS, YYEKEE (reference sequence).

The rearrangement links TRBV7-8 to TRBJ1-1; unclear D gene. V gave up 1 base and J gave up 4 bases, with 7 bases separating them. Germline V gene lookup returns CDR1 SGHVS and CDR2 FQNEAQ. The CDR3 spans 13 residues. The CDR3 DNA is TGTGCCAGCAGCTTAGGATACAGCACTGAAGCTTTCTTT. Its translation is CASSLGYSTEAFF.

The rearrangement uses TRBV27 and TRBJ2-5; no clear D gene. Germline lookup yields CDR1 MNHEY and CDR2 SMNVEV (reference sequence). Trimming shortened V by 3 bases and J by 0 bases, and 5 bases separated the two germline ends. The CDR3 is 13 amino acids. This CDR3 reads CASSFLNQETQYF. Written as DNA, the CDR3 is TGTGCCAGCAGTTTCCTTAACCAAGAGACCCAGTACTTC.

This chain links TRBV18 with TRBJ2-1; 7 nucleotides match TRBD1. The germline V gene encodes CDR1 KGHSH and CDR2 LQKENI. Trimming removed 2 bases from V and 15 bases from J; junction bases left unmatched: 13. The CDR3 totals 14 residues. The CDR3 bases are TGTGCCAGCTCACCATGGGATCGGGACAGCCTGCGGTTCTTC. This sequence encodes CASSPWDRDSLRFF.

CDR3: CASSFSSSGNTIYF. CDR3 DNA: TGTGCCAGCAGCTTCTCTAGCTCTGGAAACACCATATATTTT. This rearrangement joins TRBV11-2 to TRBJ1-3; D remains ambiguous. The CDR3 is 14 amino acids. V was clipped by 3 bases and J by 0 bases, with 6 bases between them. CDR1 is SGHAT and CDR2 is FQNNGV in the germline V gene. The whole variable domain, filled in from reference TRBV11-2 and TRBJ1-3, reads EAGVAQSPRYKIIEKRQSVAFWCNPISGHATLYWYQQILGQGPKLLIQFQNNGVVDDSQLPKDRFSAERLKGVDSTLKIQPAKLEDSAVYLCASSFSSSGNTIYFGEGSWLTVV.

This rearrangement joins TRBV7-6 to TRBJ2-5; TRBD1 agrees at 7 bases. The CDR3 covers 12 residues. V lost 5 bases and J lost 12; bases outside the gene matches: 9. Germline assignment: CDR1 SGHVS and CDR2 FNYEAQ. The CDR3 region has the DNA TGTGCCAGCAGCCCACACCGGGACAGCAAGTACTTC. It is translated as CASSPHRDSKYF.

The chain employs TRBV14 and TRBJ2-1; 14 nucleotides align to TRBD2. From germline, CDR1 is SGHDN and CDR2 FVKESK. The CDR3 totals 18 residues. Unmatched junction bases numbered 13, after V lost 2 bases and J lost 10 bases. The CDR3 region has the DNA TGTGCCAGCAGCCAAAATTATCGGGGGACTAGCGGGAGTAAGGAGCAGTTCTTC. Amino acids: CASSQNYRGTSGSKEQFF.

This chain uses TRBV5-1 with TRBJ2-5, with D perhaps matching TRBD1 (5 bases). CDR3 size: 14 residues. Trimming left V 1 base short and J 2 bases short, with 9 bases between. The germline gives CDR1 SGHRS, CDR2 YFSETQ. CDR3 coding DNA: TGCGCCAGCAGCTTGATTCAGGGACAAGAGACCCAGTACTTC. Its translation is CASSLIQGQETQYF.

The CDR3 sequence is CASSLWTSGNYEQYF. CDR3 coding DNA: TGTGCCAGCAGTTTATGGACTAGCGGGAACTACGAGCAGTACTTC. The rearrangement links TRBV28 to TRBJ2-7; TRBD2 matches 11 bases. V gave up 0 bases and J gave up 3 bases; unmatched junction bases: 1. The germline CDR1 and CDR2 sequences are MDHEN and SYDVKM. The CDR3 sequence is 15 residues long.

The chain links TRBV5-4 to TRBJ2-3; 14 bases are shared with TRBD2. The germline gives CDR1 SGHNT, CDR2 YYREEE (reference sequence). The CDR3 sequence is 17 residues long. The ends lost 1 base at V and 6 bases at J; junction bases unmatched: 7. In nucleotides, the CDR3 is TGTGCCAGCAGCTTGCGACTAGCGGGAGGGCCGATGGATACGCAGTATTTT. It encodes CASSLRLAGGPMDTQYF.

V gene TRBV27 combines with J gene TRBJ2-4; 8 nucleotides agree with TRBD1. CDR3 length: 15 residues. The germline V gene has CDR1 MNHEY and CDR2 SMNVEV (reference sequence). V was clipped by 3 bases and J by 0 bases; unmatched bases: 1. CDR3 nucleotide sequence: TGTGCCAGCAGTTTGACAGGGGTAGCCAAAAACATTCAGTACTTC. Protein sequence: CASSLTGVAKNIQYF.

This rearrangement joins TRBV11-3 to TRBJ1-1, with no clear D. Germline V gives CDR1 SGHNT, CDR2 YENEEA. The CDR3 runs to 14 residues. Trimming took off 4 bases at V and 5 bases at J, with 14 bases between the two ends. The CDR3 sequence: CASSSDSIGTEAFF. The DNA for the CDR3 is TGTGCCAGCAGCTCGGACTCTATCGGGACTGAAGCTTTCTTT.

The genes are TRBV2 and TRBJ2-3, with a tentative D call TRBD1 (6 bases). V was shortened by 5 bases and J by 1 base, with 10 bases between the two germline ends. Per the germline V gene, CDR1 is SNHLY and CDR2 is FYNNEI. CDR3 length equals 14 residues. The CDR3 DNA reads as TGTGCCAGCAGTTTACAGGGACGCACAGATACGCAGTATTTT. Translated, it gives CASSLQGRTDTQYF.

The V call is TRBV18, the J call TRBJ2-1; TRBD1 agrees at 8 bases. The J segment lost 3 bases and the V segment lost 1 base, leaving 2 bases of the junction unmatched. From germline, CDR1 is KGHSH and CDR2 LQKENI. The CDR3 is 15 amino acids. CDR3 DNA: TGTGCCAGCTCACCACGCGACAGGGGCTACAATGAGCAGTTCTTC. Translated, it gives CASSPRDRGYNEQFF.

V usage is TRBV2 and J usage is TRBJ2-7, with 9 bases aligning to TRBD1. Germline assignment: CDR1 SNHLY and CDR2 FYNNEI. CDR3 size: 16 residues. V lost 6 bases, J lost 4 bases, and 13 bases stayed unmatched. The CDR3 DNA sequence: TGTGCCAGCAGGAAGTGGGAGACAGGGGGAGATTACGAGCAGTACTTC. Protein sequence: CASRKWETGGDYEQYF.

The chain combines TRBV4-2 with TRBJ2-7; 9 bases match TRBD2. V gave up 4 bases and J gave up 5 bases; unmatched junction bases: 15. Germline assignment: CDR1 LGHNA and CDR2 YNFKEQ. This CDR3 contains 17 residues. CDR3 nucleotides: TGTGCCAGCAGCCTCCGCCGAGGTGGCGGGAGGGTCCACGAGCAGTACTTC. Residues: CASSLRRGGGRVHEQYF.

This chain connects TRBV7-2 to TRBJ1-3; D may be TRBD1 (5 bases). Trimming removed 3 bases at V and 2 bases at J, with 11 bases between. Germline CDR1 reads SGHTA; CDR2 reads FQGNSA. This CDR3 region has 15 residues. The CDR3 here is CASSFYQGTGNTIYF. CDR3 coding DNA: TGTGCCAGCAGCTTCTATCAGGGAACTGGAAACACCATATATTTT.

The chain has TRBV29-1 and TRBJ2-3, with no clear D. CDR1 and CDR2 (germline): SQVTM, ANQGSEA. CDR3 length: 13 amino acids. V lost 7 bases and J 0 bases, leaving 11 bases between the germline ends. DNA for the CDR3: TGCAGCGCCCATCGAGATAGCACAGATACGCAGTATTTT. It is translated as CSAHRDSTDTQYF.

CDR3 amino acids: CASSPKLLAGGRTGELFF. Here the CDR3 DNA reads TGTGCCAGCAGCCCAAAATTACTAGCGGGAGGGAGGACCGGGGAGCTGTTTTTT. V gene TRBV7-2 combines with J gene TRBJ2-2; 13 bases agree with TRBD2. With V trimmed by 5 bases and J by 5 bases, 11 bases remained unmatched. Germline CDR1 reads SGHTA; CDR2 reads FQGNSA. This CDR3 spans 18 amino acids.

The chain employs TRBV6-5 and TRBJ2-7; tentative D call: TRBD1 (5 bases). V was pared by 8 bases and J by 5 bases, with 16 bases between. The CDR3 has 13 amino acids. Germline-derived CDR1 and CDR2 are MNHEY and SVGAGI. DNA of the CDR3: TGTGCCAGCGGCCGCAGGGCCAGACACGAGCAGTACTTC. It is translated as CASGRRARHEQYF.

The CDR3 DNA is TGTGCCAGCAGGACTAGCGCGAGTTACGAGCAGTACTTC. Its protein is CASRTSASYEQYF. The gene calls are TRBV2 and TRBJ2-7, with 8 bases fitting TRBD2. J gave up 4 bases and V 6 bases, and 5 bases lay outside the gene matches. CDR3 length equals 13 residues. From germline, CDR1 is SNHLY and CDR2 FYNNEI. Full variable domain (rest looked up from reference TRBV2 and TRBJ2-7): EPEVTQTPSHQVTQMGQEVILRCVPISNHLYFYWYRQILGQKVEFLVSFYNNEISEKSEIFDDQFSVERPDGSNFTLKIRSTKLEDSAMYFCASRTSASYEQYFGPGTRLTVT.

The CDR3 reads CASSQLREQYF. The CDR3 DNA follows: TGTGCCAGCAGTCAACTACGGGAGCAGTACTTC. The chain links TRBV28 to TRBJ2-7; no reliable D call. Per the germline V gene, CDR1 is MDHEN and CDR2 is SYDVKM. CDR3 length: 11 amino acids. V lost 5 bases, J lost 7 bases, and 9 bases lay in between.

The genes are TRBV5-8 and TRBJ1-4; D may be TRBD1 (5 bases). The length of the CDR3 is 14 residues. Germline values: CDR1 SGHTS, CDR2 YDEGEE. V was clipped by 6 bases and J by 6 bases, with 15 bases between them. The CDR3, as DNA: TGTGCCAGCACCCTCGGGGGGGTTTATGAAAAACTGTTTTTT. It specifies CASTLGGVYEKLFF.

The chain carries TRBV5-1 and TRBJ1-5; D call uncertain. CDR3 size: 14 residues. Germline V gene data show CDR1 as SGHRS and CDR2 as YFSETQ. V was clipped by 0 bases and J by 5 bases, with 9 bases between them. The CDR3 spells CASSLVGSDQPQHF. As DNA, the CDR3 is TGCGCCAGCAGCTTGGTTGGGAGCGATCAGCCCCAGCATTTT.

V usage is TRBV5-1 and J usage is TRBJ2-1; 10 positions match TRBD2. Germline lookup yields CDR1 SGHRS and CDR2 YFSETQ. CDR3 length equals 19 residues. Losses at the gene ends were 1 base for V and 5 bases for J; bases not matched to a gene: 15. For the CDR3, the DNA is TGCGCCAGCAGCTTGAGGCTAGCGGGAGTAGGCCGGGGTCACAATGAGCAGTTCTTC. This sequence encodes CASSLRLAGVGRGHNEQFF. Full variable domain (rest looked up from reference TRBV5-1 and TRBJ2-1): KAGVTQTPRYLIKTRGQQVTLSCSPISGHRSVSWYQQTPGQGLQFLFEYFSETQRNKGNFPGRFSGRQFSNSRSEMNVSTLELGDSALYLCASSLRLAGVGRGHNEQFFGPGTRLTVL.

The rearrangement links TRBV7-6 to TRBJ2-1; TRBD2 matches 8 bases. This CDR3 has 16 amino acids. V was clipped by 5 bases and J by 1 base; unmatched bases: 7. Germline V gene data show CDR1 as SGHVS and CDR2 as FNYEAQ. The CDR3: CASSRYSGNSYNEQFF. CDR3 sequence (DNA): TGTGCCAGCAGCCGGTATAGCGGGAATTCCTACAATGAGCAGTTCTTC.